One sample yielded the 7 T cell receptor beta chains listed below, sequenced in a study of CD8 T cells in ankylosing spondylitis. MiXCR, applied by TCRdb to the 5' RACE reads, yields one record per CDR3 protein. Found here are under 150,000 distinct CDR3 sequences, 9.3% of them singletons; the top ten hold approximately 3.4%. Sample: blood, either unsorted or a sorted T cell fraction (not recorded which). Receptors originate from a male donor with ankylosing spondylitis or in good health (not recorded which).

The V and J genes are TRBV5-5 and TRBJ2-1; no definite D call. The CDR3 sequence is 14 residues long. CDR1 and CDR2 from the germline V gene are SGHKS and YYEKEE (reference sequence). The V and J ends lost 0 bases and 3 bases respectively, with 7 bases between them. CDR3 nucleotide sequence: TGTGCCAGCAGCTTGGAGCAGAACTACAATGAGCAGTTCTTC. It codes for CASSLEQNYNEQFF.

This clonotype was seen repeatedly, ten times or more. This chain's CDR3 is CASSLKQSNQPQHF. The CDR3 DNA follows: TGTGCCAGCAGTTTGAAACAGAGCAATCAGCCCCAGCATTTT. The rearrangement links TRBV12-3 or TRBV12-4 to TRBJ1-5; D ambiguous. Trimming took off 3 bases at V and 1 base at J, with 7 bases between the two ends. CDR3 length: 14 residues.

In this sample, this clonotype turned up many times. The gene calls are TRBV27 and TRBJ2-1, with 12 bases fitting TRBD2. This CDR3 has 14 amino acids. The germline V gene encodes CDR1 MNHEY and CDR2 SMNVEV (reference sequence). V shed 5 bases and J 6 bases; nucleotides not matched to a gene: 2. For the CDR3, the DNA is TGTGCCAGCAGTATGGGACTAGCGGGCAATGAGCAGTTCTTC. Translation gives CASSMGLAGNEQFF.

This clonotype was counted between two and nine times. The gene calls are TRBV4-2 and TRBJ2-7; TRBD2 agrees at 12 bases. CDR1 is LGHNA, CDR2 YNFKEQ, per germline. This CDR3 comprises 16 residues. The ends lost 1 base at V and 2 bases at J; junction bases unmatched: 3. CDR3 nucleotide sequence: TGTGCCAGCAGCCAAGGTCTAGCGGGAGGGCCCTACGAGCAGTACTTC. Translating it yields CASSQGLAGGPYEQYF.

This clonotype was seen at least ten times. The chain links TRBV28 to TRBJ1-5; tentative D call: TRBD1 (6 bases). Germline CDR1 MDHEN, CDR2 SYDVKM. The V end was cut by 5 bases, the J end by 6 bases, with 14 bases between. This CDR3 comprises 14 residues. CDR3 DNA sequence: TGTGCCAGCAGTCCCCAGACAGGTCGTCAGCCCCAGCATTTT. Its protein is CASSPQTGRQPQHF.

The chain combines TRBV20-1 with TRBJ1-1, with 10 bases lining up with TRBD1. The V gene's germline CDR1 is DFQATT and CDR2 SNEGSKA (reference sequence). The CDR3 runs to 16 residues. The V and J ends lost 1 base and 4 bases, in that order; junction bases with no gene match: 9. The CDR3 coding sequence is TGCAGTGCTAGAGGCGACAGGGGGCAGGAGGGCACTGAAGCTTTCTTT. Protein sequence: CSARGDRGQEGTEAFF.

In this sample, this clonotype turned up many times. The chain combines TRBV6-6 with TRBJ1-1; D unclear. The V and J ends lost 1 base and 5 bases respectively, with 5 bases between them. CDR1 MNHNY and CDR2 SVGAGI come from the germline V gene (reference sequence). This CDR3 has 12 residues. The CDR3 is CASSYLSTEAFF. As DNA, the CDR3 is TGTGCCAGCAGTTACTTATCGACTGAAGCTTTCTTT.